These T cell receptor beta chains were read from a single sample in a study of T cell changes during pregnancy in multiple sclerosis. The data were produced by immunoSEQ multiplex PCR, yet TCRdb's version contains in-frame clones alone and is incomplete. The sample records roughly 70,000 clones, about nine tenths being singletons. The sample was peripheral blood, taken before pregnancy. The receptors come from a female donor with multiple sclerosis, enrolled in a pregnancy study. Each CDR3 is given with its conserved first and last residue. D genes are given only for firm matches. Clone size, where shown, is once, few, many, or a class for clones that have expanded.

j_call: TRBJ1-4
clone_size: -
d_call: -
v_call: TRBV18
cdr3_aa: CASSPDQGGNEKLFF
cdr3_nt: TGTGCCAGCTCACCCGATCAGGGAGGAAATGAAAAACTGTTTTTT

j_call: TRBJ2-5
clone_size: -
d_call: -
v_call: TRBV12-5
cdr3_aa: CASEWGGNGETQYF
cdr3_nt: TGTGCTAGTGAGTGGGGCGGCAACGGAGAGACCCAGTACTTC

j_call: TRBJ2-3
clone_size: -
d_call: TRBD2
v_call: TRBV19
cdr3_aa: CASSIETGTSLWADTQYF
cdr3_nt: TGTGCCAGTAGTATCGAGACCGGGACTAGCTTATGGGCAGATACGCAGTATTTT

j_call: TRBJ1-1
clone_size: -
d_call: TRBD1
v_call: TRBV12-5
cdr3_aa: CASAPLTGGAFF
cdr3_nt: TGTGCTAGTGCCCCTTTAACAGGGGGAGCTTTCTTT

j_call: TRBJ2-7
clone_size: once
d_call: -
v_call: TRBV10-3
cdr3_aa: CAISPGIVYEQYF
cdr3_nt: TGTGCCATCAGTCCAGGGATAGTCTACGAGCAGTACTTC

j_call: TRBJ2-1
clone_size: -
d_call: TRBD2
v_call: TRBV6-5
cdr3_aa: CASSYLAGSAGQFF
cdr3_nt: TGTGCCAGCAGTTACCTAGCGGGGTCGGCCGGGCAGTTCTTC

j_call: TRBJ2-3
clone_size: -
d_call: TRBD2
v_call: TRBV5-1
cdr3_aa: CASSLAASGGTTDTQYF
cdr3_nt: TGCGCCAGCAGCTTGGCCGCTAGCGGGGGTACCACAGATACGCAGTATTTT

j_call: TRBJ2-3
clone_size: -
d_call: -
v_call: TRBV9
cdr3_aa: CASSAADTQYF
cdr3_nt: TGTGCCAGCAGCGCAGCGGATACGCAGTATTTT

j_call: TRBJ1-5
clone_size: -
d_call: TRBD1
v_call: TRBV19
cdr3_aa: CASSTPGDRSNQPQHF
cdr3_nt: TGTGCCAGTAGTACCCCTGGGGACAGGAGCAATCAGCCCCAGCATTTT

j_call: TRBJ2-7
clone_size: -
d_call: TRBD2
v_call: TRBV9
cdr3_aa: CASSVGLAGRSWDEQYF
cdr3_nt: TGTGCCAGCAGCGTAGGACTAGCGGGAAGATCATGGGACGAGCAGTACTTC

j_call: TRBJ2-7
clone_size: -
d_call: TRBD1
v_call: TRBV27
cdr3_aa: CASRGTGKDEQYF
cdr3_nt: TGTGCCAGCCGAGGGACAGGGAAGGACGAGCAGTACTTC